A selection of T cell receptor beta chains follows, all from one sample in a study of multiple sclerosis patients with progressive multifocal leukoencephalopathy. TCRdb keeps only in-frame clones here, not all; method: immunoSEQ multiplex PCR. The sample consists of over 25,000 clones, over 75% of them appearing once. The sample here was PBMCs, taken from a patient treated with natalizumab. The origin of the receptors is a human donor with progressive multifocal leukoencephalopathy. Both conserved end residues are part of each CDR3. The D gene is left open where the match is weak. Clone size is stated in some rows and not others, as once, few, many or a class when expanded.

>NA|NA|TRBJ2-1|TRBV29-1
TGCAGTCTGGGGCACAATGAGCAGTTCTTC
CSLGHNEQFF
>NA|NA|TRBJ2-7|TRBV19
TGTGCCAGCAGCCCTGGACTTTCCTACGAGCAGTACTTC
CASSPGLSYEQYF
>NA|NA|TRBJ2-5|TRBV5-1
TGCGCCAGCAGCTTGGGACCGACCCAAGAGACCCAGTACTTC
CASSLGPTQETQYF
>NA|NA|TRBJ1-2|TRBV19
TGTGCCAGTAGTCCCGGGAGGGCGACGAACTATGGCTACACCTTC
CASSPGRATNYGYTF
>TRBD1|NA|TRBJ1-4|TRBV15
TGTGCCACCAGCAGGGCGCCAGGGGGAGACGAAAAACTGTTTTTT
CATSRAPGGDEKLFF
>NA|once|TRBJ2-1|TRBV7-8
TGTGCCAGCAGCCCTACTCCGGGAGTTACATACAATGAGCAGTTCTTC
CASSPTPGVTYNEQFF
>TRBD2|NA|TRBJ2-1|TRBV18
TGTGCCAGCTCACCGAGGACTAGCGGGATTGGGGATGAGCAGTTCTTC
CASSPRTSGIGDEQFF
>NA|NA|TRBJ2-2|TRBV7-2
TGTGCCAGCAGCTTAGATTTGCCCGGGGAGCTGTTTTTT
CASSLDLPGELFF
>TRBD2|NA|TRBJ2-7|TRBV7-6
TGTGCCAGCAGCTTTGCGGGACTAGCCTACGAGCAGTACTTC
CASSFAGLAYEQYF
>NA|NA|TRBJ2-1|TRBV5-4
TGTGCCAGCAGCTCGGACATCGGGCCTTACAATGAGCAGTTCTTC
CASSSDIGPYNEQFF
>NA|few|TRBJ1-1|TRBV6-5
TGTGCCAGCAGTTACTCGAATGCGGGGAACACTGAAGCTTTCTTT
CASSYSNAGNTEAFF
>TRBD1|once|TRBJ1-2|TRBV6-1
TGTGCCAGCAGTGCCCCGGACAGGTACTGGGGCTACACCTTC
CASSAPDRYWGYTF
>NA|NA|TRBJ1-4|TRBV4-1
TGCGCCAGCAGCCAAGCCCGGGGCGATGCTGAAAAACTGTTTTTT
CASSQARGDAEKLFF
>NA|NA|TRBJ1-4|TRBV5-5
TGTGCCAGCAGCTTGAAAGAAAAACTGTTTTTT
CASSLKEKLFF
>NA|NA|TRBJ1-1|TRBV5-1
TGCGCCAGCAGCCCCGGAGGTCTGTCGGACACTGAAGCTTTCTTT
CASSPGGLSDTEAFF
>NA|NA|TRBJ2-1|TRBV27
TGTGCCAGCAGTTTCAGGCCACCTGGCAAGTTCTTC
CASSFRPPGKFF
>NA|NA|TRBJ2-3|TRBV7-2
TGTGCCAGCAGCTTAGAAGCGGGCAGCACAGATACGCAGTATTTT
CASSLEAGSTDTQYF
>TRBD2|NA|TRBJ2-1|TRBV4-3
TGCGCCAGCAGCCCCCGGGGGGGCAATGAGCAGTTCTTC
CASSPRGGNEQFF
>TRBD1|NA|TRBJ1-1|TRBV10-1
TGCGCCAGCAGTCCCTTGGGACAGGGAACTGAAGCTTTCTTT
CASSPLGQGTEAFF
>TRBD2|NA|TRBJ2-1|TRBV14
TGTGCCAGCAGCCAAGATCGGCGGGAGGGACACAATGAGCAGTTCTTC
CASSQDRREGHNEQFF
>NA|NA|TRBJ1-4|TRBV28
TGTGCCAGCAGCTCCGGACAGTTTGAAAAACTGTTTTTT
CASSSGQFEKLFF
>NA|NA|TRBJ1-1|TRBV19
TGTGCCAGTAGTCCAGGGAGGACTGAAGCTTTCTTT
CASSPGRTEAFF
>NA|NA|TRBJ1-4|TRBV6-4
TGTGCCAGCAGTGAGGGGAGCAATGAAAAACTGTTTTTT
CASSEGSNEKLFF
>TRBD1|NA|TRBJ1-2|TRBV6-5
TGTGCCAGCAGTGGGTGGGACAGCACTAACTATGGCTACACCTTC
CASSGWDSTNYGYTF
>NA|NA|TRBJ2-1|TRBV11-1
TGTGCCAGCAACTCAGCGGATGAGCAGTTCTTC
CASNSADEQFF
>TRBD1|few|TRBJ2-1|TRBV6-1
TGTGCCAGCAGCCGGGACAGGGGATACAATGAGCAGTTCTTC
CASSRDRGYNEQFF